A single sample gave rise to the 19 T cell receptor beta chains below, sequenced in a study of blood T cell repertoires in COVID-19. Produced via immunoSEQ multiplex PCR; TCRdb's table is partial and in-frame only. There are about 350,000 clones in the sample; roughly 90% occur only once, and approximately 0.97% lies in the top ten. The sequenced material came from PBMCs or T cells enriched from blood (not recorded which). The receptors were sampled from a woman in her twenties or thirties who had been exposed to COVID-19.

The genes are TRBV7-9 and TRBJ1-1; tentative D call: TRBD1 (5 bases). Trimming removed 5 bases at V and 5 bases at J, with 24 bases between. Looked up from germline, CDR1 is SEHNR and CDR2 is FQNEAQ (reference sequence). The CDR3 consists of 17 residues. The CDR3 bases are TGTGCCAGCAGCCCCTGGGTCCCAGGGTGGCGAGGAACTGAAGCTTTCTTT. It yields the protein CASSPWVPGWRGTEAFF.

The rearrangement uses TRBV11-2 and TRBJ2-3, with 8 bases matching TRBD2. Germline lookup yields CDR1 SGHAT and CDR2 FQNNGV. The ends lost 1 base at V and 4 bases at J; junction bases unmatched: 13. The length of the CDR3 is 18 residues. The CDR3 DNA reads TGTGCCAGCAGCTTAGTTGTGGGACTAGGGACCGGGGCAGATACGCAGTATTTT. Protein sequence: CASSLVVGLGTGADTQYF.

V usage is TRBV7-9 and J usage is TRBJ2-1; 11 bases agree with TRBD2. Germline CDR1 and CDR2: SEHNR and FQNEAQ (reference sequence). There are 18 residues in the CDR3. Trimming cost V 5 bases and J 3 bases; bases outside gene matches: 12. The CDR3 DNA sequence: TGTGCCAGCAGCGGGGGACTAGCGGAGTATTCTTACTACAATGAGCAGTTCTTC. Its translation is CASSGGLAEYSYYNEQFF. The full variable domain, its missing parts supplied by reference TRBV7-9 and TRBJ2-1, is DTGVSQNPRHKITKRGQNVTFRCDPISEHNRLYWYRQTLGQGPEFLTYFQNEAQLEKSRLLSDRFSAERPKGSFSTLEIQRTEQGDSAMYLCASSGGLAEYSYYNEQFFGPGTRLTVL.

This clone is a singleton in its sample. The V and J genes are TRBV10-3 and TRBJ1-1, with D unclear. In germline, CDR1 is ENHRY, CDR2 SYGVKD. Trimming cost V 2 bases and J 5 bases, with 6 bases left between them. CDR3 size: 12 residues. For the CDR3, the DNA is TGTGCCATCAGTGAGCCGGGGACTGAAGCTTTCTTT. Translation: CAISEPGTEAFF.

This sequence joins TRBV27 and TRBJ2-2; tentatively, D is TRBD1 (5 bases). CDR1 is MNHEY and CDR2 is SMNVEV in the germline V gene (reference sequence). V gave up 4 bases and J gave up 5 bases, with 17 bases separating them. The CDR3 is 16 residues long. As DNA, the CDR3 is TGTGCCAGCAGTTCGCGGTGGGGCGCTGGAACCGGGGAGCTGTTTTTT. Translating it yields CASSSRWGAGTGELFF.

This chain joins TRBV28 and TRBJ2-3; 8 bases fit TRBD1. From germline, CDR1 is MDHEN and CDR2 SYDVKM. This CDR3 contains 14 residues. Trimming took 5 bases from V and 4 from J; bases not matched to a gene: 5. The CDR3 nucleotides are TGTGCCAGCAGTCCCGACAGGGGCGCAGATACGCAGTATTTT. Amino acid sequence: CASSPDRGADTQYF.

CDR3 region: CASSVFSREDTGELFF. CDR3 in DNA: TGTGCCAGCAGCGTATTCTCCCGGGAAGATACCGGGGAGCTGTTTTTT. This rearrangement joins TRBV9 to TRBJ2-2, with a possible D match to TRBD2 (5 bases). This CDR3 contains 16 residues. In germline, CDR1 is SGDLS, CDR2 YYNGEE. Trimming removed 1 base at V and 5 bases at J, with 15 bases between.

V is TRBV3-1 (or the pseudogene TRBV3-2) and J is TRBJ2-7; tentative D call: TRBD2 (6 bases). CDR1 and CDR2 from the germline V gene are LGHDT and YNNKEL (reference sequence). This CDR3 comprises 14 residues. Trimming shortened V by 7 bases and J by 0 bases, and 13 bases separated the two germline ends. CDR3 protein: CASTGGQGSYEQYF. The CDR3 coding sequence is TGTGCCAGCACCGGAGGGCAGGGCTCCTACGAGCAGTACTTC.

The chain has TRBV5-8 and TRBJ2-1; D unresolved. The germline V gene has CDR1 SGHTS and CDR2 YDEGEE. The CDR3 loop spans 14 amino acids. The V and J ends lost 4 bases and 6 bases respectively, with 14 bases between them. The CDR3 sequence is CASSPAPNGNEQFF. CDR3 coding DNA: TGTGCCAGCAGCCCTGCCCCTAACGGCAATGAGCAGTTCTTC.

The CDR3 loop reads CAWSGDLVRYNEQFF. CDR3 bases: TGTGCCTGGAGTGGCGACCTAGTTCGCTACAATGAGCAGTTCTTC. The chain links TRBV30 to TRBJ2-1; D remains unclear. Trimming took off 1 base at V and 3 bases at J, with 13 bases between the two ends. The CDR3 is made up of 15 amino acids. Germline V gene sequence: CDR1 GTSNPN, CDR2 SVGIG (reference sequence).

The V gene is TRBV19, the J gene TRBJ1-6, with D unresolved. The CDR3 runs to 14 residues. Germline V CDR1 and CDR2: LNHDA, SQIVND (reference sequence). Trimming stripped 6 bases from V and 9 bases from J, with 15 bases between. Here the CDR3 reads CASSFLGYGSPLHF. The CDR3 DNA is TGTGCCAGTAGCTTTCTGGGCTATGGTTCACCCCTCCACTTT.

The V gene is TRBV3-1 (or the pseudogene TRBV3-2), the J gene TRBJ2-7, with a weak D call TRBD1 (5 bases). Trimming took 0 bases from V and 2 from J, leaving 11 bases between them. Per the germline V gene, CDR1 is LGHDT and CDR2 is YNNKEL (reference sequence). The CDR3 runs to 15 residues. CDR3 residues: CASSQDPDRAYEQYF. CDR3 DNA: TGTGCCAGCAGCCAAGACCCTGACAGAGCCTACGAGCAGTACTTC.

The V call is TRBV28, the J call TRBJ1-2; TRBD1 aligns across 9 bases. The ends lost 6 bases at V and 2 bases at J; junction bases unmatched: 13. Germline assignment: CDR1 MDHEN and CDR2 SYDVKM. This CDR3 has 17 residues. CDR3 residues: CASSPPGQGLVNYGYTF. The CDR3, as DNA: TGTGCCAGCAGCCCTCCGGGACAGGGTCTTGTCAACTATGGCTACACCTTC.

V and J are TRBV10-2 and TRBJ2-7, with D perhaps TRBD2 (6 bases). The V gene lost 4 bases and the J gene lost 1 base, with 11 bases spanning the gap. CDR1 and CDR2 (germline): WSHSY, SAAADI. The CDR3 is 14 residues long. CDR3 sequence reads: CASSVEGRSYEQYF. CDR3 nucleotide sequence: TGCGCCAGCAGTGTTGAGGGGAGGTCCTACGAGCAGTACTTC.

The chain employs TRBV11-2 and TRBJ2-7; 12 nucleotides line up with TRBD2. Germline lookup yields CDR1 SGHAT and CDR2 FQNNGV. J was trimmed by 3 bases and V by 3 bases; bases with no gene match: 0. This CDR3 spans 14 amino acids. This chain's CDR3 is CASSLGLAGYEQYF. CDR3 in DNA: TGTGCCAGCAGCTTGGGACTAGCGGGCTACGAGCAGTACTTC.

The V call is TRBV9, the J call TRBJ2-6; 7 nucleotides agree with TRBD1. Germline V lookup: CDR1 SGDLS, CDR2 YYNGEE. V lost 3 bases to trimming and J lost 0 bases; unmatched junction nucleotides: 6. The CDR3 extends over 17 amino acids. Here the CDR3 DNA reads TGTGCCAGCAGCGCAACAGGGGCGAGCTCTGGGGCCAACGTCCTGACTTTC. Amino acid sequence: CASSATGASSGANVLTF.

The genes are TRBV29-1 and TRBJ2-4, with no clear D. Trimming removed 6 bases from V and 5 bases from J, with 8 bases in between. The germline gives CDR1 SQVTM, CDR2 ANQGSEA. The CDR3 runs 11 residues. In DNA, the CDR3 is TGCAGCGTGGGCCATGAAAACATTCAGTACTTC. Protein sequence: CSVGHENIQYF.

The chain uses TRBV15 and TRBJ1-4, with 7 bases matching TRBD1. V was clipped by 9 bases and J by 1 base; unmatched bases: 8. In germline, CDR1 is LNHNV, CDR2 YYDKDF (reference sequence). The CDR3 is made up of 15 amino acids. This CDR3 is CATRQGLVTNEKLFF. DNA of the CDR3: TGTGCCACTCGACAGGGTTTGGTAACTAATGAAAAACTGTTTTTT.

This clone was detected only once. This rearrangement joins TRBV30 to TRBJ1-6; 10 bases map to TRBD1. CDR3 length: 13 amino acids. V was clipped by 4 bases and J by 10 bases; unmatched bases: 4. The germline gives CDR1 GTSNPN, CDR2 SVGIG (reference sequence). CDR3 nucleotides: TGTGCCTGGACCCCGACAGGGGGCTCACCCCTCCACTTT. It yields the protein CAWTPTGGSPLHF.